These T cell receptor beta chains were read from a single sample in a study of blood T cells in healthy people across ages. Using its own MiXCR run on the 5' RACE reads, TCRdb lists one record per CDR3 protein. The table lists 550,000 to 650,000 distinct CDR3 sequences, around 27% of them singletons. The data were also submitted as part of a second study, on T cells of mothers and their children.

Sequencing was done on a sample of blood. The receptor source for this set is a boy aged 2 to 10 in good health. The CDR3 runs from the conserved cysteine through the conserved F or W. Fields, in order: clone size, V gene, J gene, D gene, CDR3 DNA, CDR3 protein. A D gene is named only where the DNA matches it firmly. Clone size is not always given. Where it is, it says once, few, many or a class for expanded clones.

>few|TRBV19|TRBJ2-5|TRBD1
TGTGCCAGTAGTGATCCCGGGACAGGGGGCGGAGAGACCCAGTACTTC
CASSDPGTGGGETQYF
>few|TRBV5-5|TRBJ1-6|-
TGTGCCAGCAGCTTGGTGCGTAGCGGTCAAAATTCACCCCTCCACTTT
CASSLVRSGQNSPLHF
>-|TRBV12-3/TRBV12-4|TRBJ2-7|-
TGTGCCAGCAACCTGCCCGACTCCTACGAGCAGTACTTC
CASNLPDSYEQYF
>few|TRBV27|TRBJ2-5|TRBD1
TGTGCCAGCAGTTTCGGGACAGGGTTCCAAGAGACCCAGTACTTC
CASSFGTGFQETQYF
>few|TRBV14|TRBJ2-1|-
TGTGCCAGCAGCCAAGAAAAGTTCAATAAGCAGTTCTTC
CASSQEKFNKQFF
>few|TRBV12-3/TRBV12-4|TRBJ2-7|-
TGTGCCAGCAGTTTAACCCCCCTGAGGGACCAAGGGGCCGAGCAGTACTTC
CASSLTPLRDQGAEQYF
>-|TRBV7-2|TRBJ2-7|-
TGTGCCAGCAGTTTGGACTGGGCCTACGAGCAGTACTTC
CASSLDWAYEQYF
>many|TRBV30|TRBJ2-2|-
TGTGCCTGGAGTCTCTCCCAGAACACCGGGGAGCTGTTTTTT
CAWSLSQNTGELFF
>-|TRBV20-1|TRBJ2-1|-
TGCAGTGCTAGGGTCTTGTCGGGGGTTCGAAATGAGCAGTTCTTC
CSARVLSGVRNEQFF
>-|TRBV10-2|TRBJ1-5|TRBD1
TGCGCCAGCAGCGAGGACAGGGTAGGACCCCAGCATTTT
CASSEDRVGPQHF
>-|TRBV6-6|TRBJ1-5|-
TGTGCCGGCAGCCCATACCGGACGGGCAATCAGCCCCAGCATTTT
CAGSPYRTGNQPQHF
>-|TRBV29-1|TRBJ1-3|-
TGCAGCGTTGGCCCAGGCCTCTCTGGAAACACCATATATTTT
CSVGPGLSGNTIYF
>-|TRBV20-1|TRBJ2-5|-
TGCAGTGCCGAAGACGGACGGCAAGAGACCCAGTACTTC
CSAEDGRQETQYF
>-|TRBV10-2|TRBJ2-5|TRBD2
TGCGCCAGCAGGATGGGCCGGGGGGAAGAGACCCAGTACTTC
CASRMGRGEETQYF
>-|TRBV18|TRBJ2-1|-
TGTGCCAGCTCGGCTGGGGGGAACAATGAGCAGTTCTTC
CASSAGGNNEQFF
>-|TRBV5-1|TRBJ2-5|TRBD1
TGCGCCAGCAGCGTACAGGGGGCCCAGGAGACCCAGTACTTC
CASSVQGAQETQYF
>few|TRBV12-3/TRBV12-4|TRBJ2-1|TRBD2
TGTGCCAGCACCCCCGGGAGGGGCCCTTACAATGAGCAGTTCTTC
CASTPGRGPYNEQFF
>few|TRBV2|TRBJ1-6|TRBD1
TGTGCCAGCAGTCCAGGACAGGCTAATTCACCCCTCCACTTT
CASSPGQANSPLHF
>few|TRBV7-9|TRBJ2-3|-
TGTGCCAGCAGCCCAAGCCGCACAGATACGCAGTATTTT
CASSPSRTDTQYF
>few|TRBV5-1|TRBJ2-7|-
TGCGCCAGCAGCGGAGGGACTGCAGTACCCGACGAGCAGTACTTC
CASSGGTAVPDEQYF
>-|TRBV10-3|TRBJ2-3|-
TGTGCCATCAGTGTCAAAGGCGGACAGGATACGCAGTATTTT
CAISVKGGQDTQYF
>-|TRBV11-2|TRBJ2-7|-
TGTGCCAGCAGTCTTATCCTTTCCTACGAGCAGTACTTC
CASSLILSYEQYF
>few|TRBV29-1|TRBJ2-7|-
TGCAGCGTTGTCCGATTCGGAGAGCAGTACTTC
CSVVRFGEQYF
>-|TRBV7-2|TRBJ1-2|-
TGTGCCAGCAGCTTGAGTCGGGGAGGGTACTATGGCTACACCTTC
CASSLSRGGYYGYTF
>few|TRBV5-1|TRBJ2-7|TRBD2
TGCGCCAGCAGCGACCGGGACTATACATCCTACGAGCAGTACTTC
CASSDRDYTSYEQYF
>-|TRBV11-2|TRBJ2-3|TRBD2
TGTGCCAGCAGCTTACGGAGGGTCGCGCGGGAGGGCTCCACAGATACGCAGTATTTT
CASSLRRVAREGSTDTQYF
>few|TRBV15|TRBJ2-1|-
TGTGCCACCAGCAGAGTCCTCGGGGGCACCTACAATGAGCAGTCCTTC
CATSRVLGGTYNEQSF
>few|TRBV7-2|TRBJ2-5|-
TGTGCCAGCAGCTTAACTTTACAAGAGACCCAGTACTTC
CASSLTLQETQYF
>-|TRBV20-1|TRBJ1-6|-
TGCAGTGCTAGAGACCAGGGAGAAAAAAATTCACCCCTCCACTTT
CSARDQGEKNSPLHF
>few|TRBV4-1|TRBJ2-1|TRBD2
TGCGCCAGCAGCCGAATCGGGACTAGCGGAGGAGAGCAGTTCTTC
CASSRIGTSGGEQFF
>-|TRBV7-9|TRBJ2-5|-
TGTGCCAGCAGCCCTCCGATTGGCAATGGAGGGACCCAGTACTTC
CASSPPIGNGGTQYF
>-|TRBV5-8|TRBJ2-3|-
TGTGCCAGCAGCTCAAGGATAGCTGGGGTGACAGATACGCAGTATTTT
CASSSRIAGVTDTQYF
>-|TRBV7-9|TRBJ2-4|TRBD1
TGTGCCAGCAGCTCCAGACAGGGTGGATGGGTTGGGAACATTCAGTACTTC
CASSSRQGGWVGNIQYF
>few|TRBV12-3/TRBV12-4|TRBJ2-1|-
TGTGCCAGCAGTTTAGCTGTAGGCCTTCATGAGCAGTTCTTC
CASSLAVGLHEQFF
>many|TRBV29-1|TRBJ1-1|-
TGCAGCGGATTGAACACTGAAGCTTTCTTT
CSGLNTEAFF
>-|TRBV19|TRBJ2-5|TRBD2
TGTGCCAGTAGTCCGAGGACTAGCGGAATACAAGAGACCCAGTACTTC
CASSPRTSGIQETQYF
>-|TRBV29-1|TRBJ1-2|-
TGCAGCGTTGGGCCTACAAACAACTATGGCTACACCTTC
CSVGPTNNYGYTF
>-|TRBV20-1|TRBJ2-5|-
TGCAGTGCTAGAGATATCAGAGCAGCCCTCAGGGAGACCCAGTACTTC
CSARDIRAALRETQYF
>-|TRBV7-9|TRBJ2-1|TRBD2
TGTGCCAGCAGTGTATTGGCGGGGGTTGCAAATGAGCAGTTCTTC
CASSVLAGVANEQFF
>-|TRBV6-1|TRBJ1-5|-
TGTGCCAGCAGCCTGAGGGCGAATCAGCCCCAGCATTTT
CASSLRANQPQHF
>few|TRBV29-1|TRBJ1-2|TRBD1
TGCAGCGCTTCCGGGACAGGGGAGCTCTATGGCTACACCTTC
CSASGTGELYGYTF
>-|TRBV4-1|TRBJ2-4|TRBD2
TGCGCCAGCAGCCATGGACTAGCACGGGGTGGGGTCAAAAACATTCAGTACTTC
CASSHGLARGGVKNIQYF
>few|TRBV20-1|TRBJ2-3|TRBD2
TGCAGTGCTAGCGGGACTAGCGGGGAACATCTCCCAGGGGATACGCAGTATTTT
CSASGTSGEHLPGDTQYF
>-|TRBV9|TRBJ1-3|-
TGTGCCAGCAGCGTAGAAGGCGGACACTTCTCTGGAAACACCATATATTTT
CASSVEGGHFSGNTIYF
>-|TRBV3-1|TRBJ1-1|TRBD1
TGTGCCAGCAGCCAGTCTCGGACAGGGGCGAACACTGAAGCTTTCTTT
CASSQSRTGANTEAFF
>-|TRBV10-3|TRBJ2-5|-
TGTGCCATCAGTGAGCCGGGACTCAACCAAGAGACCCAGTACTTC
CAISEPGLNQETQYF
>-|TRBV12-3/TRBV12-4|TRBJ1-1|-
TGTGCCAGCAGTTTTCGGGGGCCCAAGAGAACTGAAGCTTTCTTT
CASSFRGPKRTEAFF
>-|TRBV7-8|TRBJ1-2|-
TGTGCCAGCAGCTTCAGGGCTGGGGGCCACACCTTC
CASSFRAGGHTF
>few|TRBV29-1|TRBJ2-7|TRBD1
TGCAGCGGGGGACAGGGAGGATACTACGAGCAGTACTTC
CSGGQGGYYEQYF
>many|TRBV18|TRBJ1-2|-
TGCGCCAGCAGCCCTGGGACGGCTAACTATGGCTACACCTTC
CASSPGTANYGYTF
>-|TRBV5-1|TRBJ2-7|TRBD2
TGCGCCAGCAGCTTGGAGTCGGGAGGGCCGATCGAGCAGTACTTC
CASSLESGGPIEQYF
>few|TRBV29-1|TRBJ1-4|-
TGCAGCGTTGAGGGCAACAGAGAAAAACTGTTTTTT
CSVEGNREKLFF
>few|TRBV20-1|TRBJ2-7|-
TGCAGTGCTAGAGAACCATACGGCTACGAGCAGTACTTC
CSAREPYGYEQYF